This record covers a single T cell receptor (beta chain). Its specificity is not known. Data came from immunoSEQ multiplex PCR; TCRdb stores just in-frame clones and leaves some out. The sample carries approximately 32,000 clones, roughly 80% recorded once. This record comes from a study of OX40 agonist ivuxolimab in advanced cancers. Looking at the study overall: The dose of intravenous ivuxolimab that patients received every 2 weeks ranged from 0.01 to 10 mg/kg.

Study-wide points: Antigen specificity of clonally expanded peripheral T cells was not established.

The CDR3 runs to 15 residues. Germline V lookup: CDR1 SGHNT, CDR2 YYREEE (reference sequence). V was pared by 3 bases and J by 4 bases, with 13 bases between. The genes are TRBV5-4 and TRBJ1-4, with D perhaps matching TRBD1 (6 bases). Source: CD4+ or CD8+ T cells sorted from blood, taken in a trial of the OX40 agonist ivuxolimab. The TCR sequence derives from an adult with an advanced solid tumor such as melanoma, head and neck, liver or kidney cancer. CDR3 loop: CASSSTGLYNEKLFF. The CDR3 bases are TGTGCCAGCAGCTCGACAGGACTTTATAATGAAAAACTGTTTTTT. Filled out from reference TRBV5-4 and TRBJ1-4, the complete variable domain reads ETGVTQSPTHLIKTRGQQVTLRCSSQSGHNTVSWYQQALGQGPQFIFQYYREEENGRGNFPPRFSGLQFPNYSSELNVNALELDDSALYLCASSSTGLYNEKLFFGSGTQLSVL.